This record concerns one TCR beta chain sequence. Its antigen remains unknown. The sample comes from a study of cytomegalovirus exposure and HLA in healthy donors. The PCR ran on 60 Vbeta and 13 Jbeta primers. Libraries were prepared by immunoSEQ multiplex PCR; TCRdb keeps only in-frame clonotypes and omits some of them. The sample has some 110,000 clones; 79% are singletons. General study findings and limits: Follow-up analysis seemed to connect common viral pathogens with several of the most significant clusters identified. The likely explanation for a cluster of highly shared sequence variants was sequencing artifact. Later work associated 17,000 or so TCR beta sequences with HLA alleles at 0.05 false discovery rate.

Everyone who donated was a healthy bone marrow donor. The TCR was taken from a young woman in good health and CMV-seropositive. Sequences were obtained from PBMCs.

The CDR3 bases are TGTGCCAGCATCCTAGGCGAGGGCTACGAGCAGTACTTC. Its translation: CASILGEGYEQYF. V usage is TRBV7-9 and J usage is TRBJ2-7; D is perhaps TRBD2 (5 bases). The length of the CDR3 is 13 residues. Per the germline V gene, CDR1 is SEHNR and CDR2 is FQNEAQ (reference sequence). V was pared by 7 bases and J by 3 bases, with 13 bases between.